A selection of T cell receptor beta chains follows, all from one sample in a study of T cell clones after liver transplantation. Produced via immunoSEQ multiplex PCR; TCRdb's table is partial and in-frame only. Of about 120,000 clones in the sample, less than 95% were seen once. Sequences were derived from CD4+ T cells from blood, sampled 12 months after liver transplant. The receptors were gathered from a human patient who received a liver transplant. These T cells may partly come from the graft donor. CDR3s include the opening cysteine and the closing phenylalanine or tryptophan. The D gene is left open where the match is weak. Size values are once, few and many counts, or a class for expanded clones, and some rows have none.

abundance	d_gene	v_gene	j_gene	CDR3aa	CDR3nt
NA	NA	TRBV5-6	TRBJ1-1	CASSLGRPTLEAFF	TGTGCCAGCAGCTTGGGCCGGCCCACCCTTGAAGCTTTCTTT
NA	NA	TRBV28	TRBJ1-5	CASSKDPDQPQHF	TGTGCCAGCAGCAAAGATCCAGACCAGCCCCAGCATTTT
NA	TRBD1	TRBV29-1	TRBJ1-1	CSVDGGQINTEAFF	TGCAGCGTTGATGGGGGACAGATAAACACTGAAGCTTTCTTT
NA	NA	TRBV6-5	TRBJ1-5	CASSATDSNQPQHF	TGTGCCAGTAGCGCGACAGATAGCAATCAGCCCCAGCATTTT
NA	NA	TRBV25-1	TRBJ2-3	CASSETSSTDTQYF	TGTGCCAGCAGTGAGACTAGTAGCACAGATACGCAGTATTTT
NA	TRBD2	TRBV11-3	TRBJ2-5	CASSLELAGGPKYF	TGTGCCAGCAGCTTAGAACTAGCGGGGGGTCCGAAATACTTC
NA	NA	TRBV30	TRBJ2-7	CAWTGQGTSYYEQYF	TGTGCCTGGACCGGGCAAGGGACATCCTACTACGAGCAGTACTTC
NA	NA	TRBV28	TRBJ1-5	CASSSPLGGRGNQPQHF	TGTGCCAGCAGTTCACCGTTAGGGGGGCGGGGGAATCAGCCCCAGCATTTT
NA	NA	TRBV18	TRBJ1-1	CASSPLEYSRAFF	TGTGCCAGCTCACCACTCGAGTATTCCCGGGCTTTCTTT
NA	NA	TRBV5-4	TRBJ2-2	CASSLSGLGELFF	TGTGCCAGCAGCTTGTCGGGGCTAGGGGAGCTGTTTTTT
NA	NA	TRBV28	TRBJ1-2	CASSNRNYGYTF	TGTGCCAGCAGCAACCGTAACTATGGCTACACCTTC
NA	NA	TRBV11-3	TRBJ2-1	CASSLVRYNEQFF	TGTGCCAGCAGCTTAGTAAGGTACAATGAGCAGTTCTTC
NA	TRBD1	TRBV18	TRBJ2-3	CASSPSGGDDTQYF	TGTGCCAGCTCACCATCAGGGGGCGATGATACGCAGTATTTT
NA	NA	TRBV9	TRBJ2-1	CASSPLGGGSSYNEQFF	TGTGCCAGCAGCCCCCTCGGTGGGGGGTCCTCCTACAATGAGCAGTTCTTC
NA	NA	TRBV19	TRBJ1-2	CASTPFGGVYGYTF	TGTGCCAGTACCCCGTTCGGGGGTGTCTATGGCTACACCTTC
NA	NA	TRBV30	TRBJ2-7	CAWSPLSPGPQYF	TGTGCCTGGTCGCCCCTCTCACCGGGCCCCCAGTACTTC
NA	TRBD1	TRBV27	TRBJ1-1	CASLRGFGTEAFF	TGTGCCAGCCTCAGGGGGTTCGGCACTGAAGCTTTCTTT
NA	NA	TRBV6-5	TRBJ2-7	CASSDSDGIYEQYF	TGTGCCAGCAGTGATTCGGACGGTATCTACGAGCAGTACTTC
NA	NA	TRBV2	TRBJ2-3	CASSGERTDTQYF	TGTGCCAGCAGCGGGGAACGAACAGATACGCAGTATTTT
NA	TRBD1	TRBV11-3	TRBJ1-2	CASSAGQGYGYTF	TGTGCCAGCAGCGCGGGACAGGGATATGGCTACACCTTC
NA	NA	TRBV5-4	TRBJ2-3	CASSRTDRFSTDTQYF	TGTGCCAGCAGCCGTACCGATCGGTTTAGCACAGATACGCAGTATTTT
NA	NA	TRBV11-3	TRBJ2-3	CASSLDRGDSTQYF	TGTGCCAGCAGCTTAGATCGCGGGGACTCTACGCAGTATTTT
NA	TRBD2	TRBV2	TRBJ2-3	CASSGTSGRAAVSDTQYF	TGTGCCAGCAGTGGCACTAGCGGGAGGGCCGCAGTATCTGATACGCAGTATTTT
NA	NA	TRBV10-1	TRBJ1-4	CASTLARTAGIRVATNEKLFF	TGCGCCAGCACCTTAGCCCGGACGGCCGGAATCCGAGTTGCAACTAATGAAAAACTGTTTTTT
NA	NA	TRBV6-1	TRBJ1-5	CASSANGQTNQPQHF	TGTGCCAGCAGTGCCAATGGACAGACCAATCAGCCCCAGCATTTT
NA	NA	TRBV5-1	TRBJ2-5	CASSLVGTNQETQYF	TGCGCCAGCAGCTTGGTCGGGACAAATCAAGAGACCCAGTACTTC
NA	NA	TRBV25-1	TRBJ2-7	CASSRGQSYEQYF	TGTGCCAGTAGCCGAGGACAGAGTTACGAGCAGTACTTC
once	NA	TRBV4-3	TRBJ2-7	CASSQYSGPTYEQYF	TGCGCCAGCAGCCAGTACTCAGGACCTACCTACGAGCAGTACTTC
NA	TRBD1	TRBV28	TRBJ2-3	CASSMDRGRYTDTQYF	TGTGCCAGCAGTATGGACAGGGGCCGTTACACAGATACGCAGTATTTT
NA	NA	TRBV2	TRBJ1-2	CASSEEQVLTNYGYTF	TGTGCCAGCAGTGAAGAACAGGTCTTAACTAACTATGGCTACACCTTC
NA	TRBD2	TRBV19	TRBJ2-3	CASRRTSGRGTDTQYF	TGTGCCAGTAGGCGGACTAGCGGGAGAGGCACAGATACGCAGTATTTT
NA	NA	TRBV6-1	TRBJ2-7	CASRIQGSGSYEQYF	TGTGCCAGCAGGATTCAGGGTTCCGGGTCCTACGAGCAGTACTTC
NA	NA	TRBV5-4	TRBJ2-7	CASSLSGTGSYEQYF	TGTGCCAGCAGCCTTTCCGGAACAGGGAGCTACGAGCAGTACTTC
NA	TRBD1	TRBV25-1	TRBJ1-2	CASSESGTANYGYTF	TGTGCCAGCAGTGAATCGGGGACAGCTAACTATGGCTACACCTTC
once	NA	TRBV6-5	TRBJ1-1	CASSYSYGTEAEAFF	TGTGCCAGCAGTTACTCCTATGGGACGGAGGCTGAAGCTTTCTTT
NA	TRBD1	TRBV6-5	TRBJ2-2	CASSYFGQGGTGELFF	TGTGCCAGCAGTTACTTCGGACAGGGTGGCACCGGGGAGCTGTTTTTT
NA	TRBD2	TRBV7-6	TRBJ2-2	CASGSGSPPNTGELFF	TGTGCCAGCGGTAGCGGGAGTCCCCCTAACACCGGGGAGCTGTTTTTT
NA	NA	TRBV7-6	TRBJ2-7	CASSNRQGDYEQYF	TGTGCCAGCAGCAACAGACAAGGGGACTACGAGCAGTACTTC
NA	NA	TRBV5-4	TRBJ1-3	CASSGGGAGNTIYF	TGTGCCAGCAGCGGCGGTGGGGCTGGAAACACCATATATTTT
NA	NA	TRBV18	TRBJ2-3	CASSPPSTDTQYF	TGTGCCAGCTCACCACCCAGCACAGATACGCAGTATTTT
NA	NA	TRBV7-8	TRBJ2-3	CASSLEITDTQYF	TGTGCCAGCAGCTTAGAGATCACAGATACGCAGTATTTT
NA	TRBD1	TRBV5-1	TRBJ2-7	CASSRTGQTYEQYF	TGCGCCAGCAGCAGGACAGGACAAACCTACGAGCAGTACTTC
NA	NA	TRBV5-6	TRBJ2-5	CASSYPMDQETQYF	TGTGCCAGCAGCTACCCCATGGACCAAGAGACCCAGTACTTC
NA	TRBD2	TRBV7-8	TRBJ2-7	CASSLEAGVYEQYF	TGTGCCAGCAGCTTAGAAGCGGGAGTCTACGAGCAGTACTTC
few	TRBD1	TRBV4-1	TRBJ1-4	CASSQPRDRAVGKLFF	TGCGCCAGCAGCCAACCACGGGACAGGGCTGTTGGAAAACTGTTTTTT
NA	TRBD2	TRBV11-3	TRBJ2-2	CASSLDLWREANTGELFF	TGTGCCAGCAGCTTAGATCTATGGCGGGAGGCGAACACCGGGGAGCTGTTTTTT
NA	NA	TRBV20-1	TRBJ2-5	CSASDAQTQYF	TGCAGTGCTAGTGACGCGCAGACCCAGTACTTC
NA	NA	TRBV30	TRBJ2-7	CAWRVLVPYEQYF	TGTGCCTGGAGGGTACTAGTACCCTACGAGCAGTACTTC
NA	NA	TRBV2	TRBJ1-1	CASSEQGWGHTEAFF	TGTGCCAGCAGTGAACAGGGATGGGGACACACTGAAGCTTTCTTT
NA	NA	TRBV25-1	TRBJ2-6	CASSDPSGANVLTF	TGTGCCAGCAGCGACCCTTCTGGGGCCAACGTCCTGACTTTC
NA	TRBD1	TRBV19	TRBJ2-7	CASSRDRGPNYEQYF	TGTGCCAGTAGTCGAGACAGGGGGCCTAATTACGAGCAGTACTTC
NA	NA	TRBV6-6	TRBJ1-2	CASSYLRGAEYGYTF	TGTGCCAGCAGTTACCTCAGGGGAGCGGAATATGGCTACACCTTC
NA	NA	TRBV5-1	TRBJ2-5	CASSRPGSQETQYF	TGCGCCAGCAGTCGTCCGGGGTCACAAGAGACCCAGTACTTC
NA	NA	TRBV28	TRBJ1-2	CASSSPSGGWHGYTF	TGTGCCAGCAGTTCCCCTTCGGGGGGTTGGCATGGCTACACCTTC
NA	NA	TRBV6-1	TRBJ2-7	CASRGRQNYEQYF	TGTGCCAGCAGAGGTCGACAGAACTACGAGCAGTACTTC
NA	NA	TRBV7-9	TRBJ1-1	CASSPDSRQTEAFF	TGTGCCAGCAGCCCGGACAGCAGACAGACTGAAGCTTTCTTT
NA	NA	TRBV27	TRBJ2-7	CASKQWADFDYEQYF	TGTGCCAGCAAACAATGGGCGGACTTTGACTACGAGCAGTACTTC
NA	TRBD1	TRBV2	TRBJ2-2	CASSPGQGNTGELFF	TGTGCCAGCAGTCCGGGACAGGGGAACACCGGGGAGCTGTTTTTT
once	NA	TRBV7-2	TRBJ1-1	CASSLRRDPAAEAFF	TGTGCCAGCAGCCTCCGCCGGGACCCCGCCGCTGAAGCTTTCTTT